This T cell receptor beta chain originates from a study of metastatic and nonmetastatic thyroid tumors. Across the whole study: The authors compared repertoires across blood and tumor or nodule tissue from malignant and benign thyroid patients. Study findings and constraints: Significantly higher TCR beta diversity was reportedly seen in malignant thyroid tumors than benign nodules, in blood and tumor.

V shed 5 bases and J shed 0 bases, with 8 bases lying between them. Germline values: CDR1 PRHDT, CDR2 FYEKMQ (reference sequence). The CDR3 loop spans 14 amino acids. Prior to thyroid surgery, none of the patients had received any treatment. Many counts were recorded for this clone. No antigen is known for it. In the study's own analysis: The authors used CDR3 differences across clinicopathological groups to build a distant-metastasis classifier for papillary thyroid cancer. TCRdb reassembled clones from the PCR reads with MiXCR. These V and J calls are TCRdb output, not the study's own analysis. The data hold 45,000 to 50,000 clones, with roughly 23% observed a single time.

The TCR comes from a male donor with papillary thyroid cancer or a benign thyroid nodule (not recorded which). Some clones in this sample may be carry-over from other donors' samples. The sample was blood. The rearrangement joins TRBV13 to TRBJ2-1; tentatively, D is TRBD1 (5 bases). The CDR3: CASSQGVSYNEQFF. Here the CDR3 DNA reads TGTGCCAGCAGCCAAGGGGTCTCCTACAATGAGCAGTTCTTC. Full variable domain (missing parts from reference TRBV13 and TRBJ2-1): AAGVIQSPRHLIKEKRETATLKCYPIPRHDTVYWYQQGPGQDPQFLISFYEKMQSDKGSIPDRFSAQQFSDYHSELNMSSLELGDSALYFCASSQGVSYNEQFFGPGTRLTVL.